This note documents a single T cell receptor (beta chain) sequence. These data are taken from a study of cytomegalovirus exposure and HLA in healthy donors. This PCR relied on a set of 60 Vbeta primers and 13 Jbeta primers. Libraries were prepared by immunoSEQ multiplex PCR; TCRdb keeps only in-frame clonotypes and omits some of them. This sample has around 200,000 clones, with 82% found just once. Trimming stripped 3 bases from V and 8 bases from J, with 14 bases between. Germline CDR1 and CDR2: SGHNT and YYREEE (reference sequence). The CDR3 extends over 14 amino acids. The genes are TRBV5-4 and TRBJ1-4; D remains ambiguous. Input material: PBMCs. The receptor's source is a woman between 40 and 55 years old in good health and CMV-seronegative. This chain's CDR3 is CASSSTATGEKLFF. The CDR3 DNA reads TGTGCCAGCAGCTCGACGGCGACGGGAGAAAAACTGTTTTTT.